The 27 T cell receptor beta chains presented below share a single source sample, sequenced in a study of CD4 T cells in relation to SARS-CoV-2 and coronaviruses. The unexposed donors gave CD4+ T cells in about 2011-2018, prior to COVID-19. CD4+ T cells were isolated from the cells after around 9 days of culture. Clones were sequenced by immunoSEQ multiplex PCR, and TCRdb holds only the in-frame ones, with some missing. The sample has approximately 20,000 clones; around four fifths are singletons. Which antigens these TCRs recognize remains unknown. Input material: CD4+ T cells from PBMCs, cultured in vitro. These receptors were taken from a human donor in good health.

This chain uses TRBV2 with TRBJ1-5; 8 positions match TRBD1. CDR3 length: 19 residues. Looked up from germline, CDR1 is SNHLY and CDR2 is FYNNEI. V was clipped by 5 bases and J by 0 bases; unmatched bases: 15. The CDR3 is CASSHDPTGAQGSNQPQHF. CDR3 sequence (DNA): TGTGCCAGCAGTCACGACCCGACAGGGGCGCAGGGTAGCAATCAGCCCCAGCATTTT.

The gene calls are TRBV28 and TRBJ1-1; D possibly corresponds to TRBD1 (5 bases). Germline values: CDR1 MDHEN, CDR2 SYDVKM. V dropped 2 bases and J dropped 5 bases, with 12 bases sitting between them. CDR3 length equals 14 residues. CDR3 sequence (DNA): TGTGCCAGCAGTTTAGGGTTTGGGGGAACTGAAGCTTTCTTT. This sequence encodes CASSLGFGGTEAFF.

The table lists this clone with a few counts. V is TRBV2 and J is TRBJ1-1; D perhaps matches TRBD1 (6 bases). CDR1 SNHLY and CDR2 FYNNEI come from the germline V gene. This CDR3 has 13 residues. V was cut by 2 bases and J by 7 bases, with 11 bases left in between. As DNA, the CDR3 is TGTGCCAGCAGTGAACTGCAGGGGATTGAAGCTTTCTTT. Protein product: CASSELQGIEAFF.

This chain joins TRBV27 and TRBJ1-6; no definite D call. The CDR3 is made up of 15 amino acids. The V gene's germline CDR1 is MNHEY and CDR2 SMNVEV (reference sequence). V shed 5 bases and J shed 8 bases, with 16 bases lying between them. CDR3: CASSQRVIGDSPLHF. The CDR3 bases are TGTGCCAGCAGTCAGAGGGTTATCGGGGATTCACCCCTCCACTTT.

The chain has TRBV30 and TRBJ1-2; TRBD1 aligns across 8 bases. CDR1 and CDR2 from the germline V gene are GTSNPN and SVGIG (reference sequence). This CDR3 is built from 12 residues. J was trimmed by 8 bases and V by 2 bases; bases with no gene match: 4. The CDR3 loop reads CAWSKDRVGYTF. The DNA of the CDR3 is TGTGCCTGGAGTAAGGACAGGGTGGGCTACACCTTC.

This clone was seen once. The gene calls are TRBV19 and TRBJ2-3; 16 bases fit TRBD2. V lost 4 bases, J lost 2 bases, and 3 bases stayed unmatched. Germline V gene data show CDR1 as LNHDA and CDR2 as SQIVND (reference sequence). The CDR3 consists of 17 residues. Written as DNA, the CDR3 is TGTGCCAGTAGTAAGGGACTAGCGGGAGGGTCCACAGATACGCAGTATTTT. It codes for CASSKGLAGGSTDTQYF.

The gene calls are TRBV5-1 and TRBJ1-1; D possibly corresponds to TRBD1 (6 bases). The V and J ends lost 1 base and 1 base respectively, with 8 bases between them. Germline CDR1 SGHRS, CDR2 YFSETQ. The CDR3 totals 14 residues. The CDR3 region has the DNA TGCGCCAGCAGCTTGACAGGGAAGAACACTGAAGCTTTCTTT. The encoded protein is CASSLTGKNTEAFF.

This chain joins TRBV5-1 and TRBJ2-5; 13 nucleotides line up with TRBD2. Germline V gene data show CDR1 as SGHRS and CDR2 as YFSETQ. After removal of 1 base from V and 13 bases from J, the junction contained 7 bases not matched to a gene. The CDR3 sequence is 14 residues long. CDR3 DNA sequence: TGCGCCAGCAGCTTGTGGACTAGCGGGAGTGTTCGGTACTTC. Translating gives CASSLWTSGSVRYF.

This clone turned up a few times. V usage is TRBV6-1 and J usage is TRBJ2-2; possibly TRBD2 for D (5 bases). V lost 1 base and J 10 bases, leaving 13 bases between the germline ends. From germline, CDR1 is MNHNS and CDR2 SASEGT. The length of the CDR3 is 14 residues. The CDR3 protein is CASSEGSGIEELFF. CDR3 DNA: TGTGCCAGCAGTGAAGGATCCGGGATAGAGGAGCTGTTTTTT.

The table lists this clone with a few counts. The chain uses TRBV7-3 and TRBJ2-2; D is perhaps TRBD2 (6 bases). Germline lookup yields CDR1 SGHTA and CDR2 FQGTGA. Trimming removed 0 bases at V and 1 base at J, with 9 bases between. The CDR3 spans 16 residues. The CDR3: CASSLTSGGNTGELFF. CDR3 nucleotides: TGTGCCAGCAGCTTAACTAGCGGAGGGAACACCGGGGAGCTGTTTTTT.

The sample holds a few counts of this clone. The chain employs TRBV12-3 or TRBV12-4 and TRBJ2-2; maybe TRBD2 (5 bases). CDR3 length: 12 amino acids. Trimming removed 3 bases from V and 7 bases from J, with 6 bases in between. The CDR3 loop reads CASSFGVGELFF. CDR3 in DNA: TGTGCCAGCAGTTTCGGGGTCGGGGAGCTGTTTTTT.

The rearrangement links TRBV7-9 to TRBJ2-5; 8 bases align to TRBD2. This CDR3 is 16 amino acids long. Germline V gives CDR1 SEHNR, CDR2 FQNEAQ (reference sequence). The V segment lost 0 bases and the J segment 7 bases; nucleotides outside the gene matches: 10. CDR3 bases: TGTGCCAGCAGCTTAGCGAGCGGGAGTGCTCTCGGGACCCAGTACTTC. Protein: CASSLASGSALGTQYF.

This chain joins TRBV18 and TRBJ2-2, with no clear D. V lost 2 bases and J lost 6, with 7 bases in between. Germline-derived CDR1 and CDR2 are KGHSH and LQKENI. The CDR3 runs 13 residues. The CDR3 loop reads CASSPGPAGELFF. The CDR3 DNA follows: TGTGCCAGCTCACCAGGCCCCGCCGGGGAGCTGTTTTTT.

The chain is built from TRBV29-1 and TRBJ1-1; a weak D match, TRBD1 (5 bases). The CDR3 runs to 11 residues. Germline V gene lookup returns CDR1 SQVTM and CDR2 ANQGSEA. The V end lost 8 bases, the J end lost 2 bases, and 9 bases lay between the germline ends. The CDR3 is CSYDRNTEAFF. DNA for the CDR3: TGCAGCTACGACAGAAACACTGAAGCTTTCTTT.

This chain uses TRBV19 with TRBJ2-5, with TRBD1 matching over 9 bases. Germline V lookup: CDR1 LNHDA, CDR2 SQIVND (reference sequence). V shed 5 bases, J shed 5 bases, and the junction held 6 bases outside the gene matches. The CDR3 runs 14 residues. The CDR3 DNA is TGTGCCAGTAGTGTACAGGGGGCGAGGGAGACCCAGTACTTC. This encodes CASSVQGARETQYF.

The rearrangement links TRBV30 to TRBJ1-2, with D hard to call. Germline-derived CDR1 and CDR2 are GTSNPN and SVGIG (reference sequence). The germline V and J ends were trimmed by 3 bases and 4 bases, with 12 bases remaining between them. This CDR3 comprises 13 residues. CDR3 DNA sequence: TGTGCCTGGAGCGTGTTAACAGCCTATGGCTACACCTTC. Encoded protein: CAWSVLTAYGYTF. Full variable domain (rest looked up from reference TRBV30 and TRBJ1-2): SQTIHQWPATLVQPVGSPLSLECTVEGTSNPNLYWYRQAAGRGLQLLFYSVGIGQISSEVPQNLSASRPQDRQFILSSKKLLLSDSGFYLCAWSVLTAYGYTFGSGTRLTVV.

The genes are TRBV27 and TRBJ1-5; TRBD1 aligns across 9 bases. The CDR3 length is 14 residues. Germline lookup yields CDR1 MNHEY and CDR2 SMNVEV (reference sequence). Unmatched junction bases numbered 6, after V lost 5 bases and J lost 7 bases. The CDR3 region has the DNA TGTGCCAGCAGTGGGGGACAGGGAGAGCAGCCCCAGCATTTT. Translating it yields CASSGGQGEQPQHF.

This sequence joins TRBV2 and TRBJ1-5, with D possibly being TRBD1 (6 bases). The CDR3 runs to 13 residues. CDR1 is SNHLY and CDR2 is FYNNEI in the germline V gene. V shed 7 bases and J shed 5 bases, with 12 bases lying between them. The DNA for the CDR3 is TGTGCCAGCACTACAGGGTTTGATCAGCCCCAGCATTTT. It encodes CASTTGFDQPQHF. Variable domain in full (rest from reference TRBV2 and TRBJ1-5): EPEVTQTPSHQVTQMGQEVILRCVPISNHLYFYWYRQILGQKVEFLVSFYNNEISEKSEIFDDQFSVERPDGSNFTLKIRSTKLEDSAMYFCASTTGFDQPQHFGDGTRLSIL.

The chain combines TRBV9 with TRBJ1-5, with no clear D. The V end was cut by 0 bases, the J end by 0 bases, with 7 bases between. This CDR3 has 15 residues. Germline assignment: CDR1 SGDLS and CDR2 YYNGEE. The CDR3 is CASSVEADSNQPQHF. The CDR3, as DNA: TGTGCCAGCAGCGTAGAAGCAGATAGCAATCAGCCCCAGCATTTT. Full variable domain (rest looked up from reference TRBV9 and TRBJ1-5): DSGVTQTPKHLITATGQRVTLRCSPRSGDLSVYWYQQSLDQGLQFLIQYYNGEERAKGNILERFSAQQFPDLHSELNLSSLELGDSALYFCASSVEADSNQPQHFGDGTRLSIL.

This clone appeared a single time. The chain combines TRBV12-5 with TRBJ2-7; D is unresolved. V dropped 3 bases and J dropped 4 bases, with 16 bases sitting between them. Germline assignment: CDR1 LGHNT and CDR2 FRNRAP. The CDR3 loop spans 15 amino acids. The CDR3 protein is CASGFRLDGVYEQYF. CDR3 DNA sequence: TGTGCTAGTGGTTTCAGACTGGACGGAGTATACGAGCAGTACTTC.

The chain combines TRBV6-6 with TRBJ2-1; D is perhaps TRBD2 (5 bases). Germline CDR1 MNHNY, CDR2 SVGAGI (reference sequence). V was shortened by 5 bases and J by 4 bases, with 12 bases between the two germline ends. The CDR3 spans 14 residues. The CDR3 here is CASSPREGYNEQFF. CDR3 DNA: TGTGCCAGCAGTCCCCGGGAAGGGTACAATGAGCAGTTCTTC.

This chain uses TRBV4-1 with TRBJ1-2; D gene uncertain. Germline-derived CDR1 and CDR2 are MGHRA and YSYEKL. V was shortened by 2 bases and J by 5 bases, with 15 bases between the two germline ends. This CDR3 is 15 amino acids long. DNA for the CDR3: TGCGCCAGCAGCCAACCACCTGGGCAGGTTTATGGCTACACCTTC. Protein product: CASSQPPGQVYGYTF.

This clone was detected only a few times. This CDR3 is CASSPATHYEQYF. DNA for the CDR3: TGTGCCAGCTCACCAGCGACCCACTACGAGCAGTACTTC. V is TRBV18 and J is TRBJ2-7; D remains ambiguous. The CDR3 has 13 residues. Germline assignment: CDR1 KGHSH and CDR2 LQKENI. The V end was cut by 2 bases, the J end by 3 bases, with 8 bases between.

This clone was seen just once. Other nucleotide sequences in the sample specify the same CDR3. This chain connects TRBV27 to TRBJ1-1; 7 bases line up with TRBD1. J lost 6 bases, V lost 4 bases, and 8 bases had no gene match. The CDR3 is 14 residues long. Germline CDR1 and CDR2: MNHEY and SMNVEV (reference sequence). CDR3 amino acids: CASSSILQGPEAFF. CDR3 nucleotides: TGTGCCAGCAGTTCAATATTACAGGGGCCTGAAGCTTTCTTT.

This clone was counted between two and nine times. This chain links TRBV2 with TRBJ2-1; possible D gene TRBD2, 5 bases. In germline, CDR1 is SNHLY, CDR2 FYNNEI. V dropped 7 bases and J dropped 2 bases, with 9 bases sitting between them. CDR3 length equals 13 residues. CDR3 DNA: TGTGCCAGCAACGGGCGGGCCTACAATGAGCAGTTCTTC. Amino acids: CASNGRAYNEQFF.

V and J are TRBV5-4 and TRBJ1-6; maybe TRBD1 (5 bases). CDR3 size: 14 residues. V was trimmed by 4 bases and J by 6 bases, leaving 11 bases between them. Germline CDR1 reads SGHNT; CDR2 reads YYREEE (reference sequence). This chain's CDR3 is CASSDQGVNSPLHF. The DNA of the CDR3 is TGTGCCAGCAGCGACCAGGGAGTTAATTCACCCCTCCACTTT.

The chain uses TRBV28 and TRBJ2-2; D may be TRBD1 (5 bases). V was clipped by 5 bases and J by 7 bases, with 11 bases between them. The CDR3 is 13 residues long. Germline values: CDR1 MDHEN, CDR2 SYDVKM. The CDR3: CASSRTGIGELFF. For the CDR3, the DNA is TGTGCCAGCAGTCGAACAGGAATCGGGGAGCTGTTTTTT.